This entry concerns a single TCR beta chain. The same CDR3 can be traced to other DNA sequences in this sample. Data came from immunoSEQ multiplex PCR; TCRdb stores just in-frame clones and leaves some out. Altogether roughly 130,000 clones are present, less than 95% being singletons, with the ten largest covering about 3.6%. The data are from a study of control samples from healthy donors and cancer patients. The CDR3 contains 15 residues. The V and J ends lost 2 bases and 4 bases, in that order; junction bases with no gene match: 5. The germline gives CDR1 LNHNV, CDR2 YYDKDF (reference sequence). The source is a man aged 30-40 years in good health. The material sequenced was blood. V gene TRBV15 combines with J gene TRBJ2-3; 8 bases line up with TRBD2. CDR3 in DNA: TGTGCCACCAGCAGAATACGGGGGGGTGCAGATACGCAGTATTTT. Translated: CATSRIRGGADTQYF.